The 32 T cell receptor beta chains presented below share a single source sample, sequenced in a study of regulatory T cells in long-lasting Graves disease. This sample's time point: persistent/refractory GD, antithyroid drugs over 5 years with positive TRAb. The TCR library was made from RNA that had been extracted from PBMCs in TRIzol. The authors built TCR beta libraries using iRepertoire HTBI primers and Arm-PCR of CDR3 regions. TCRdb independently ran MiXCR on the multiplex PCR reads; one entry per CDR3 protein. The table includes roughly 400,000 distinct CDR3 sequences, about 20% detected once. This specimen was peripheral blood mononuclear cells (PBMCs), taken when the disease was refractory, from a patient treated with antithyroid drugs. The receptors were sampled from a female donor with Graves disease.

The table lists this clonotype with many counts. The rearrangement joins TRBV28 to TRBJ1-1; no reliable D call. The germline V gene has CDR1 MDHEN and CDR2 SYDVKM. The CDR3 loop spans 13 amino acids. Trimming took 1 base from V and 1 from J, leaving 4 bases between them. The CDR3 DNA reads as TGTGCCAGCAGTTTATCATCGAACACTGAAGCTTTCTTT. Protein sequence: CASSLSSNTEAFF. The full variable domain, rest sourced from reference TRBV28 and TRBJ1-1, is DVKVTQSSRYLVKRTGEKVFLECVQDMDHENMFWYRQDPGLGLRLIYFSYDVKMKEKGDIPEGYSVSREKKERFSLILESASTNQTSMYLCASSLSSNTEAFFGQGTRLTVV.

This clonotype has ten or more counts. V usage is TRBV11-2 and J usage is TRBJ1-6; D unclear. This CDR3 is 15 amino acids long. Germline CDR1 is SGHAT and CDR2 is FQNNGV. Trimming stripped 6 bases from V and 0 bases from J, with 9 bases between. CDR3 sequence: CASRRESSYNSPLHF. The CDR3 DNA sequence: TGTGCCAGCAGAAGGGAAAGCTCCTATAATTCACCCCTCCACTTT.

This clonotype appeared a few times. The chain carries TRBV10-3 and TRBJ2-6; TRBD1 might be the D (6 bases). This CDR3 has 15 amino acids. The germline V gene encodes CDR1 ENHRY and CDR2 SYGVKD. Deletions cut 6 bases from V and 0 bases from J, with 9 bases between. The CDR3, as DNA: TGTGCCATCAGCTCAGGGGACTCTGGGGCCAACGTCCTGACTTTC. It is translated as CAISSGDSGANVLTF.

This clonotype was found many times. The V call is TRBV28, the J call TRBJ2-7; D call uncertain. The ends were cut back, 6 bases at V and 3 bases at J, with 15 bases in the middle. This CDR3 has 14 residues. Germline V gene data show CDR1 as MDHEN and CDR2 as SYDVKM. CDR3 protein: CASRSLAQDYEQYF. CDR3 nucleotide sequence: TGTGCCAGCAGATCCCTCGCGCAGGACTACGAGCAGTACTTC.

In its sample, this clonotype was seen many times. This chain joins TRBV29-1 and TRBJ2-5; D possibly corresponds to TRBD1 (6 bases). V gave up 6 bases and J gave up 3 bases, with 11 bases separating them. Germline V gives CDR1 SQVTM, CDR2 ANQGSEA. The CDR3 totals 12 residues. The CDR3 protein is CSVLRTEETQYF. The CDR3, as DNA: TGCAGCGTGCTGCGGACAGAAGAGACCCAGTACTTC.

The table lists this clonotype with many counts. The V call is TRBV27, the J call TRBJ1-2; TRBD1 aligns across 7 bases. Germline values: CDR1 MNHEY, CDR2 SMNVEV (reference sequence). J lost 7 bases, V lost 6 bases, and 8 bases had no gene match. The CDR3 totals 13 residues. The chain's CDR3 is CASRGTVNGGYTF. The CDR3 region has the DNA TGTGCCAGCAGAGGGACAGTGAATGGTGGCTACACCTTC.

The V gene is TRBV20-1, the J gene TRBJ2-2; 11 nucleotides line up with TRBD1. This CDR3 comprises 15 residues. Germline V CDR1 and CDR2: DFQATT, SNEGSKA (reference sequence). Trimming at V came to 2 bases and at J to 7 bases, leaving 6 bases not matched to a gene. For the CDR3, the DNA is TGCAGTGCTAGATTGGACAGGGGGCAGGTCGGGGAGCTGTTTTTT. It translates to CSARLDRGQVGELFF.

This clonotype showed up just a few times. In DNA form, the CDR3 reads TGCAGTGCTAGTTCATCCGCTTTCCCAGAGGTGAACACTGAAGCTTTCTTT. Protein product: CSASSSAFPEVNTEAFF. This chain uses TRBV20-1 with TRBJ1-1; unclear D gene. V was cut by 3 bases and J by 0 bases, with 20 bases left in between. The length of the CDR3 is 17 residues. CDR1 is DFQATT, CDR2 SNEGSKA, per germline (reference sequence).

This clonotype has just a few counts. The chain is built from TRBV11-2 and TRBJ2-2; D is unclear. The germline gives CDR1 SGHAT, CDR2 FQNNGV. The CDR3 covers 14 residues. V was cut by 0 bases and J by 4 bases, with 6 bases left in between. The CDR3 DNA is TGTGCCAGCAGCTTAGATCCGGCCACCGGGGAGCTGTTTTTT. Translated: CASSLDPATGELFF. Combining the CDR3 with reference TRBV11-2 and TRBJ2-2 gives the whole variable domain EAGVAQSPRYKIIEKRQSVAFWCNPISGHATLYWYQQILGQGPKLLIQFQNNGVVDDSQLPKDRFSAERLKGVDSTLKIQPAKLEDSAVYLCASSLDPATGELFFGEGSRLTVL.

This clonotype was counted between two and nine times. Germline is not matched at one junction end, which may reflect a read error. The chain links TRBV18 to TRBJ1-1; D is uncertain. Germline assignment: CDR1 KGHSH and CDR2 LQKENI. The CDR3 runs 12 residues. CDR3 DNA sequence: TGTGCCAGCTCACGAGGGAACACTGAAGCTCTCTTT. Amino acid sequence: CASSRGNTEALF.

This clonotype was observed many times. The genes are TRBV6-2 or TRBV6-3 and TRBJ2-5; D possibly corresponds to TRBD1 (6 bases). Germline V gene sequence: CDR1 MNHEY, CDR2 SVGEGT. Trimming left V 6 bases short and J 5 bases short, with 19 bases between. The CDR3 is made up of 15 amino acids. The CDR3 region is CASSPLGQPYETQYF. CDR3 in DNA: TGTGCCAGCAGCCCACTCGGACAGCCCTACGAGACCCAGTACTTC.

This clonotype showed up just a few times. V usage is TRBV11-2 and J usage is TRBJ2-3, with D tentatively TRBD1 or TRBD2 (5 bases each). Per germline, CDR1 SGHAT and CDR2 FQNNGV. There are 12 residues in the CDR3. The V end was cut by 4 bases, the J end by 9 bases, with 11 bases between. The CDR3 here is CASSSEGDTQYF. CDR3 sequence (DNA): TGTGCCAGCAGCTCGGAAGGGGACACGCAGTATTTT.

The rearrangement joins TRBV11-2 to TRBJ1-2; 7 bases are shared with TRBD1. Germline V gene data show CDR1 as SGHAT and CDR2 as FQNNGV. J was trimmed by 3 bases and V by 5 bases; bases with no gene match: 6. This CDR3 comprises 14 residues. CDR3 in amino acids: CASSPTGNDYGYTF. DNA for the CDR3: TGTGCCAGCAGCCCGACAGGGAATGACTATGGCTACACCTTC.

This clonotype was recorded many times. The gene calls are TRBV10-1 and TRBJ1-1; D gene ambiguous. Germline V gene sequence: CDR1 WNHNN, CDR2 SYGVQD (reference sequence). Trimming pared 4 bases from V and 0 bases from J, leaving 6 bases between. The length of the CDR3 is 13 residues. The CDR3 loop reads CASSAQVNTEAFF. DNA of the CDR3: TGCGCCAGCAGTGCCCAGGTGAACACTGAAGCTTTCTTT.

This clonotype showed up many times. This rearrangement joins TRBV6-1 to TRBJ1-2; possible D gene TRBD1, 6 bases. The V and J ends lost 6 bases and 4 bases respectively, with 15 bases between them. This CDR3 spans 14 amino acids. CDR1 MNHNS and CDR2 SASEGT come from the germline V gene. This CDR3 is CASRLTGATYGYTF. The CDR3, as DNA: TGTGCCAGCAGGCTGACAGGAGCCACCTATGGCTACACCTTC.

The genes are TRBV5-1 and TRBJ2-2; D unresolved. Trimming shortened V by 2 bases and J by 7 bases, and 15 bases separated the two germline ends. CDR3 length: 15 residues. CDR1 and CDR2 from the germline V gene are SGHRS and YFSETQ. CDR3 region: CASSFVPDRHGELFF. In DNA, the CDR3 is TGCGCCAGCAGCTTCGTACCAGATCGACACGGGGAGCTGTTTTTT.

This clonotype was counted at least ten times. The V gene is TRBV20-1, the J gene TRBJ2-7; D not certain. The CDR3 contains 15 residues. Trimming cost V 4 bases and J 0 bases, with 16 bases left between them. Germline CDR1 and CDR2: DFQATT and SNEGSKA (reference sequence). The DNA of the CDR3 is TGCAGTGCTACCCCTCTAGGGCGGACCTCCTACGAGCAGTACTTC. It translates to CSATPLGRTSYEQYF.

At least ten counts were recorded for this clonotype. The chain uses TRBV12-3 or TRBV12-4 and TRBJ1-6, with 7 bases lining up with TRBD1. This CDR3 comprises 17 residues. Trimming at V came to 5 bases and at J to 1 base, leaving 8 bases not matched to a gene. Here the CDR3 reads CASSPGGARSYNSPLHF. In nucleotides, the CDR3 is TGTGCCAGCAGTCCAGGGGGGGCGCGGTCCTATAATTCACCCCTCCACTTT.

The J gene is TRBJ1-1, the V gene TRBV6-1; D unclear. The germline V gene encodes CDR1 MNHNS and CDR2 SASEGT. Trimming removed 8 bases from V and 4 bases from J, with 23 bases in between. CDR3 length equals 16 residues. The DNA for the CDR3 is TGTGCCAGCCGAATGATGGAAGGGTACGAGAGCACTGAAGCTTTCTTT. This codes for CASRMMEGYESTEAFF.

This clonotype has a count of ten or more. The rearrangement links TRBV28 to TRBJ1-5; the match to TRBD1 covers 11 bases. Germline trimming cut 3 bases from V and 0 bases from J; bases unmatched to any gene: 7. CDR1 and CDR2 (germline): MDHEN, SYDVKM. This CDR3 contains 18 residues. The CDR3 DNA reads TGTGCCAGCAGTTTGATACTGGGACAGGGGGATAGCAATCAGCCCCAGCATTTT. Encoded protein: CASSLILGQGDSNQPQHF.

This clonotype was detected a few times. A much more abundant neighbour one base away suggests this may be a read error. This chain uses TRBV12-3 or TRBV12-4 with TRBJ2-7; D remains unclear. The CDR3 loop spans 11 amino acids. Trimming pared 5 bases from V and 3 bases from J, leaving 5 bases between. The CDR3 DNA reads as TGTGCCAGCAGTGCCCACTACGAGCAGTACTTC. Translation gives CASSAHYEQYF.

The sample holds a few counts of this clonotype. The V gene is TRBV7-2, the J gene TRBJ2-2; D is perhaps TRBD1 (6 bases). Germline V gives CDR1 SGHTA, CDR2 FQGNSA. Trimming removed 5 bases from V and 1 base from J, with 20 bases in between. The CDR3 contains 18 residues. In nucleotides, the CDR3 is TGTGCCAGCAGCCTCCGAGGATCCCACAGGGTGAACACCGGGGAGCTGTTTTTT. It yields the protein CASSLRGSHRVNTGELFF. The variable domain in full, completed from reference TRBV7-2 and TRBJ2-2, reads GAGVSQSPSNKVTEKGKDVELRCDPISGHTALYWYRQSLGQGLEFLIYFQGNSAPDKSGLPSDRFSAERTGGSVSTLTIQRTQQEDSAVYLCASSLRGSHRVNTGELFFGEGSRLTVL.

DNA of the CDR3: TGTGCCAGCAGCCCGAGACTAGCGGGAGGATACAATGAGCAGTTCTTC. It encodes CASSPRLAGGYNEQFF. The gene calls are TRBV28 and TRBJ2-1; 13 bases fit TRBD2. J lost 4 bases, V lost 6 bases, and 6 bases had no gene match. CDR3 length: 16 residues. Germline V gene lookup returns CDR1 MDHEN and CDR2 SYDVKM.

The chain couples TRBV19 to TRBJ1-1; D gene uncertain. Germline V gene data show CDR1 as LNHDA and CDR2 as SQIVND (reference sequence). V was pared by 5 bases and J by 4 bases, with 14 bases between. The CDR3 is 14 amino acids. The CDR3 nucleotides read TGTGCCAGTAGTCCCTCTGGGTTAAGCACTGAAGCTTTCTTT. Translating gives CASSPSGLSTEAFF.

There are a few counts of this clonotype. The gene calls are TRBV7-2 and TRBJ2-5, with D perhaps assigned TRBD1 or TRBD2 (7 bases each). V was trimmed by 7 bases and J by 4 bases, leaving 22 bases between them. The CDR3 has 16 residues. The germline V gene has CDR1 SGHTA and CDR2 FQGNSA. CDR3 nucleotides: TGTGCCAGCATCCTAGAGGGGCAGGGGGGGGCAGAGACCCAGTACTTC. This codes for CASILEGQGGAETQYF.

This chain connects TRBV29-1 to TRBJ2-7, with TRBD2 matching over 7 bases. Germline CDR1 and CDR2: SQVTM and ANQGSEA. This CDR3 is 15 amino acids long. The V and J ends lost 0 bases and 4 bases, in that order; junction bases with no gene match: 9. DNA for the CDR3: TGCAGCGTTGAAGATCGAGCGGGAACCCTGTACGAGCAGTACTTC. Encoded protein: CSVEDRAGTLYEQYF.

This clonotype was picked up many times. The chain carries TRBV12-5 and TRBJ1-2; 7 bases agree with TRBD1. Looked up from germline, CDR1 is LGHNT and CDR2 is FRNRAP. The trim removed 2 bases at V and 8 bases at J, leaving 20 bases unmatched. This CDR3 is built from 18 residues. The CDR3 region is CASGLPMLGQEPTHGYTF. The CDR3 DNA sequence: TGTGCTAGTGGTTTGCCGATGCTAGGACAGGAACCCACCCACGGCTACACCTTC.

DNA of the CDR3: TGTGCCAGCAGGAGTTCGAAGGGTGGAAGCAATCAGCCCCAGCATTTT. Translated, it gives CASRSSKGGSNQPQHF. The chain couples TRBV28 to TRBJ1-5; D ambiguous. The germline V gene has CDR1 MDHEN and CDR2 SYDVKM. The CDR3 extends over 16 amino acids. Trimming took 6 bases from V and 1 from J, leaving 16 bases between them.

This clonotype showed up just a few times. The CDR3 nucleotides read TGTGCCAGCAGTTTATTGGACGGCTCAAATTCACCCCTCCACTTT. This codes for CASSLLDGSNSPLHF. The chain couples TRBV27 to TRBJ1-6, with D uncertain. Germline assignment: CDR1 MNHEY and CDR2 SMNVEV (reference sequence). Between the trimmed V and J ends, which lost 1 base and 7 bases, there was a span of 11 bases. This CDR3 has 15 residues.

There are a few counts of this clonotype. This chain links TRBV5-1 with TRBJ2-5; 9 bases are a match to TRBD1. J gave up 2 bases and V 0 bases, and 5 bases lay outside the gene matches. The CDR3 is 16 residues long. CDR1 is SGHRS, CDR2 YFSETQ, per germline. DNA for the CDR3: TGCGCCAGCAGCTTGGCGGGACAGGGAGGTCAAGAGACCCAGTACTTC. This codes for CASSLAGQGGQETQYF.

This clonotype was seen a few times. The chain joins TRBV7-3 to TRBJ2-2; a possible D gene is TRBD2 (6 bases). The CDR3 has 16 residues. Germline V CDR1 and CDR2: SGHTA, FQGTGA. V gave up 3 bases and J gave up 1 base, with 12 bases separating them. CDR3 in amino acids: CASSLDGGLNTGELFF. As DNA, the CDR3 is TGTGCCAGCAGCTTGGACGGAGGGTTGAACACCGGGGAGCTGTTTTTT.

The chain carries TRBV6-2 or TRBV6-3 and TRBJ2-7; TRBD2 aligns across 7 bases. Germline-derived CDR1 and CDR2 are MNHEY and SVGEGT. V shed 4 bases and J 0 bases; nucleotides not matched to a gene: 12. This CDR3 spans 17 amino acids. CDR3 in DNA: TGTGCCAGCAGTTCCCCGGTATCTAGCGGCCTCTCCTACGAGCAGTACTTC. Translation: CASSSPVSSGLSYEQYF.